This TCR beta chain was found in a study of blood T cell repertoires in COVID-19. As processed by the authors: Researchers report that nucleated cell counts were estimated from reference gene primer amplification. TCRdb's table, derived via immunoSEQ multiplex PCR, lists solely in-frame clones and lacks some. V and J calls and clone size are those listed in that table; D and trimming were worked out from the DNA. Here the sample spans over 200,000 clones, under 90% being singletons. Participants were aged about 18 to 90 years, lived in about 26 US areas, and enrolled virtually. Which cohort a participant joined came from the clinical history participants gave. The origin of this receptor is a man aged 18 to 30 who had recovered from COVID-19. Sequenced sample: PBMCs or T cells enriched from blood (not recorded which).

The CDR3 region is CASSPSGQSSYEQYF. The CDR3 coding sequence is TGTGCCAGCTCACCATCGGGACAGAGCTCCTACGAGCAGTACTTC. V and J are TRBV18 and TRBJ2-7; 7 nucleotides line up with TRBD1. From germline, CDR1 is KGHSH and CDR2 LQKENI. The V and J ends lost 2 bases and 0 bases, in that order; junction bases with no gene match: 4. This CDR3 is built from 15 residues.